This T cell receptor (beta chain) derives from a study of T cell changes during pregnancy in multiple sclerosis (dated 2019 in TCRdb). For the wider study: The study looked at changes in the T cell repertoire across pregnancy in women with multiple sclerosis.

The library was generated by the immunoSEQ multiplex PCR assay. TCRdb obtained this table from immuneACCESS and retained in-frame rearrangements with V and J assigned. These tables miss some clones; where compared with another copy, unresolved V genes account for less than half of the shortfall, and the remainder is unexplained. Here the sample has around 39,000 clones; about 91% occur a single time. About 0.45% of the sample belongs to the ten largest clones. For this clone: Its antigen has not been determined. No base-level quality is on record; no much larger clone is a single base apart.

Clipping removes 4 bases from V and 4 bases from J, with 4 as the unmatched junction base count. According to the germline V gene, CDR1 reads SGHRS and CDR2 reads YFSETQ. The CDR3, from cysteine to phenylalanine, totals 14 residues. Only CDR3 DNA remains: 42 bases, in frame from the first base. The sequenced sample was CD4+ T cells from peripheral blood mononuclear cells, obtained in the third trimester of pregnancy. The receptor's source is a female donor in good health, enrolled as a control in a pregnancy study. This sequence uses TRBV5-1 and TRBJ1-1; 10 of the junction bases match TRBD1. The CDR3 region: CASSAGTGATEAFF. The nucleotide sequence reads TGCGCCAGCAGCGCCGGGACAGGGGCCACTGAAGCTTTCTTT.